Reported below is one T cell receptor beta chain. The trim removed 6 bases at V and 4 bases at J, leaving 8 bases unmatched. The germline V gene encodes CDR1 SNHLY and CDR2 FYNNEI. CDR3 length: 14 residues. The data were obtained in a study of shared clonotypes between healthy human individuals. Profiling relied on immunoSEQ multiplex PCR, and the TCRdb table lists in-frame clones only, not all of them. The profile covers over 400,000 clones, with around 85% appearing a single time and about an eighth taken by the ten largest. The sequenced material came from PBMCs. V gene TRBV2 combines with J gene TRBJ1-2, with TRBD1 identical over 7 bases. This sequence originates from a woman in her 40s in good health. Some clones in this sample may be carry-over from other donors' samples. The CDR3 sequence: CASRLQGISYGYTF. In DNA, the CDR3 is TGTGCCAGCAGACTACAGGGGATTAGCTATGGCTACACCTTC.